This note documents a single TCR beta chain sequence. In the original workflow: Estimation of nucleated cell counts was performed using reference gene primer amplification. Assay used: immunoSEQ multiplex PCR; TCRdb lists only in-frame clones, some missing. Clone size and V and J calls were adopted from that table, with D and trimming inferred from the DNA. The sample has approximately 35,000 clones; about 90% are singletons. The sample originates from a study of blood T cell repertoires in COVID-19. Study-wide context: From the United States, Italy and Spain came samples of acute and convalescent COVID-19. PBMCs, B-cell-depleted T cells, or T cells provided the cDNA or gDNA that made up the material.

The sequence derives from a human donor in a cohort sampled during active COVID-19. The sequenced sample consisted of peripheral blood.

The chain's CDR3 is CASSKQGDRANYGYTF. For the CDR3, the DNA is TGTGCCAGCAGCAAACAGGGCGACAGAGCAAACTATGGCTACACCTTC. The chain is built from TRBV21-1 and TRBJ1-2; the tabulated D call, TRBD1, remains unverified against the DNA. TRBV21-1 is annotated as a pseudogene. This CDR3 contains 16 residues.